These 27 T cell receptor beta chains share one sample of origin, sequenced in a study of OX40 agonist ivuxolimab in advanced cancers. Profiled with immunoSEQ multiplex PCR; TCRdb holds only in-frame clones, not every one. The sample includes tens of thousands of clones, 88% of them seen just once. Specimen: CD4+ or CD8+ T cells sorted from blood, collected in a trial of the OX40 agonist ivuxolimab. The receptors were gathered from an adult with an advanced solid tumor such as melanoma, head and neck, liver or kidney cancer.

The chain has TRBV7-6 and TRBJ2-1; D is perhaps TRBD2 (6 bases). This CDR3 spans 19 amino acids. Germline assignment: CDR1 SGHVS and CDR2 FNYEAQ. Trimming left V 5 bases short and J 0 bases short, with 23 bases between. In nucleotides, the CDR3 is TGTGCCAGCAGCCCCCCGGGGGTCTCAGCTTCGAGCTCCTACAATGAGCAGTTCTTC. Amino acids: CASSPPGVSASSSYNEQFF.

This chain joins TRBV13 and TRBJ2-7; the D is unclear. The germline gives CDR1 PRHDT, CDR2 FYEKMQ (reference sequence). This CDR3 is 14 amino acids long. Trimming left V 5 bases short and J 1 base short, with 12 bases between. In nucleotides, the CDR3 is TGTGCCAGCAGCCAATCTCCTAATTCCTACGAGCAGTACTTC. This translates into CASSQSPNSYEQYF.

The chain uses TRBV7-9 and TRBJ1-2; a possible D gene is TRBD1 (5 bases). The CDR3 consists of 15 residues. V was clipped by 3 bases and J by 5 bases, with 16 bases between them. From germline, CDR1 is SEHNR and CDR2 FQNEAQ (reference sequence). As DNA, the CDR3 is TGTGCCAGCAGCTTTGGCTCAGGGTCGACGTATGGCTACACCTTC. It yields the protein CASSFGSGSTYGYTF.

The rearrangement joins TRBV5-6 to TRBJ2-5; D perhaps matches TRBD2 (6 bases). CDR3 size: 16 residues. Germline V gives CDR1 SGHDT, CDR2 YYEEEE. Trimming cost V 0 bases and J 9 bases, with 21 bases left between them. The CDR3 nucleotides read TGTGCCAGCAGCTTGGAGCTAGCGACAAAGAACAAGGCCCAGTACTTC. This encodes CASSLELATKNKAQYF. Drawing the rest from reference TRBV5-6 and TRBJ2-5, the complete variable domain is DAGVTQSPTHLIKTRGQQVTLRCSPKSGHDTVSWYQQALGQGPQFIFQYYEEEERQRGNFPDRFSGHQFPNYSSELNVNALLLGDSALYLCASSLELATKNKAQYFGPGTRLLVL.

This CDR3 reads CASSLVSQGEQFF. The DNA for the CDR3 is TGTGCCAGCAGCTTAGTGTCGCAGGGGGAGCAGTTCTTC. The V gene is TRBV11-2, the J gene TRBJ2-1; a possible D gene is TRBD1 (6 bases). The length of the CDR3 is 13 residues. The V end was cut by 1 base, the J end by 10 bases, with 11 bases between. CDR1 is SGHAT and CDR2 is FQNNGV in the germline V gene.

This sequence joins TRBV15 and TRBJ1-5; the D is unclear. The V end was cut by 2 bases, the J end by 10 bases, with 18 bases between. The CDR3 is made up of 15 amino acids. Germline-derived CDR1 and CDR2 are LNHNV and YYDKDF (reference sequence). The CDR3 nucleotides read TGTGCCACCAGCAGAACCCCCTGGCCGGCCAATCCCCAGCATTTT. Protein product: CATSRTPWPANPQHF.

In its sample, this clone was seen a few times. V usage is TRBV11-2 and J usage is TRBJ2-1; D possibly corresponds to TRBD1 (6 bases). The ends were cut back, 4 bases at V and 10 bases at J, with 17 bases in the middle. The CDR3 runs to 14 residues. In germline, CDR1 is SGHAT, CDR2 FQNNGV. The CDR3 region is CASSYGAGVSEQFF. The CDR3 DNA follows: TGTGCCAGCAGCTACGGGGCAGGGGTCTCCGAGCAGTTCTTC.

The chain has TRBV5-4 and TRBJ1-1, with D possibly TRBD1 on 5 matching bases. Germline CDR1 reads SGHNT; CDR2 reads YYREEE (reference sequence). V dropped 6 bases and J dropped 2 bases, with 14 bases sitting between them. The CDR3 runs 14 residues. The CDR3: CASNHEWGNTEAFF. The CDR3, as DNA: TGTGCCAGCAACCACGAGTGGGGCAACACTGAAGCTTTCTTT.

This clone appeared a few times. V usage is TRBV19 and J usage is TRBJ1-6; TRBD1 agrees at 8 bases. The ends lost 8 bases at V and 0 bases at J; junction bases unmatched: 9. CDR3 length equals 17 residues. Germline V gives CDR1 LNHDA, CDR2 SQIVND (reference sequence). The CDR3 bases are TGTGCCAGTCTGGACAGGGCGCAAAGCTCCTATAATTCACCCCTCCACTTT. This sequence encodes CASLDRAQSSYNSPLHF.

The chain uses TRBV7-9 and TRBJ2-5; 8 bases align to TRBD2. This CDR3 region has 15 residues. V shed 1 base, J shed 3 bases, and the junction held 4 bases outside the gene matches. Germline V gene data show CDR1 as SEHNR and CDR2 as FQNEAQ (reference sequence). The CDR3 spells CASSLGAGGKETQYF. CDR3 nucleotide sequence: TGTGCCAGCAGCTTAGGGGCGGGAGGTAAAGAGACCCAGTACTTC.

This clone was observed once. The V gene is TRBV7-9, the J gene TRBJ2-3; D possibly matches TRBD1 or TRBD2 (5 bases each). V was trimmed by 7 bases and J by 7 bases, leaving 15 bases between them. Germline assignment: CDR1 SEHNR and CDR2 FQNEAQ (reference sequence). The CDR3 contains 13 residues. As DNA, the CDR3 is TGTGCCAGCATGACGGGGCCCCAGAATACGCAGTATTTT. It encodes CASMTGPQNTQYF.

This clone was counted only a few times. V is TRBV2 and J is TRBJ2-7; 11 nucleotides match TRBD2. Germline trimming cut 3 bases from V and 3 bases from J; bases unmatched to any gene: 7. Germline CDR1 SNHLY, CDR2 FYNNEI. The CDR3 loop spans 16 amino acids. This CDR3 is CASSDRILAGGYEQYF. The CDR3 DNA follows: TGTGCCAGCAGTGATCGAATTCTAGCGGGGGGCTACGAGCAGTACTTC.

V gene TRBV7-9 combines with J gene TRBJ1-1, with D maybe TRBD1 (5 bases). V gave up 6 bases and J gave up 0 bases, with 11 bases separating them. The CDR3 contains 14 residues. The germline gives CDR1 SEHNR, CDR2 FQNEAQ (reference sequence). The CDR3 reads CASRIGGLNTEAFF. The CDR3 DNA is TGTGCCAGCAGAATCGGGGGGTTGAACACTGAAGCTTTCTTT.

The rearrangement joins TRBV7-7 to TRBJ2-3, with 13 positions matching TRBD2. The germline V gene encodes CDR1 SSHAT and CDR2 FNYEAQ (reference sequence). The V segment lost 5 bases and the J segment 4 bases; nucleotides outside the gene matches: 3. The CDR3 loop spans 15 amino acids. The CDR3: CASSLTSGGADTQYF. Here the CDR3 DNA reads TGTGCCAGCAGCCTCACTAGCGGGGGGGCAGATACGCAGTATTTT.

Only one count was recorded for this clone. This sequence joins TRBV6-5 and TRBJ2-6; 7 bases match TRBD1. The V and J ends lost 6 bases and 2 bases, in that order; junction bases with no gene match: 4. The germline CDR1 and CDR2 sequences are MNHEY and SVGAGI. CDR3 length equals 15 residues. CDR3 DNA sequence: TGTGCCAGCAGCTTAGACAGGGCTGGGGCCAACGTCCTGACTTTC. Amino acids: CASSLDRAGANVLTF.

V gene TRBV19 combines with J gene TRBJ2-3, with 8 bases identical to TRBD2. Germline CDR1 and CDR2: LNHDA and SQIVND (reference sequence). The CDR3 length is 14 residues. Trimming at V came to 5 bases and at J to 1 base, leaving 2 bases not matched to a gene. CDR3 amino acids: CASSPGGGTDTQYF. The CDR3 DNA reads TGTGCCAGTAGTCCCGGGGGGGGCACAGATACGCAGTATTTT.

A single count supports this clone. The chain is built from TRBV6-5 and TRBJ2-2; D gene ambiguous. Trimming stripped 2 bases from V and 7 bases from J, with 14 bases between. The CDR3 totals 15 residues. Germline V gene sequence: CDR1 MNHEY, CDR2 SVGAGI. The CDR3 nucleotides are TGTGCCAGCAGTTACAGCCCCCGGTGGCACGGGGAGCTGTTTTTT. It is translated as CASSYSPRWHGELFF.

V gene TRBV4-1 combines with J gene TRBJ1-1; D call uncertain. The germline gives CDR1 MGHRA, CDR2 YSYEKL. Trimming stripped 8 bases from V and 5 bases from J, with 9 bases between. The CDR3 is 11 residues long. The CDR3 sequence is CASRRSTEAFF. The CDR3 DNA sequence: TGCGCCAGCCGTAGGAGTACTGAAGCTTTCTTT.

This chain uses TRBV7-9 with TRBJ1-2; D unclear. V was shortened by 4 bases and J by 7 bases, with 10 bases between the two germline ends. Germline-derived CDR1 and CDR2 are SEHNR and FQNEAQ (reference sequence). The CDR3 has 12 amino acids. CDR3 loop: CASSSPSGGYTF. CDR3 coding DNA: TGTGCCAGCAGCTCTCCCTCTGGTGGCTACACCTTC.

The chain combines TRBV30 with TRBJ2-7; the D gene is possibly TRBD1 (6 bases). The germline V gene has CDR1 GTSNPN and CDR2 SVGIG (reference sequence). V gave up 5 bases and J gave up 0 bases, with 8 bases separating them. This CDR3 comprises 12 residues. CDR3 sequence (DNA): TGTGCCTGGGCGACAGGCTCCTACGAGCAGTACTTC. Its protein is CAWATGSYEQYF. Looking up the rest from reference TRBV30 and TRBJ2-7 gives the full variable domain: SQTIHQWPATLVQPVGSPLSLECTVEGTSNPNLYWYRQAAGRGLQLLFYSVGIGQISSEVPQNLSASRPQDRQFILSSKKLLLSDSGFYLCAWATGSYEQYFGPGTRLTVT.

The rearrangement joins TRBV5-1 to TRBJ2-1; TRBD2 matches 9 bases. V lost 5 bases and J lost 6; bases outside the gene matches: 9. Germline CDR1 reads SGHRS; CDR2 reads YFSETQ. This CDR3 is 15 amino acids long. The CDR3 DNA reads as TGCGCCAGCAGGTTCGGCCTAGCGGGGTTCAATGAGCAGTTCTTC. Its translation is CASRFGLAGFNEQFF.

V gene TRBV5-5 combines with J gene TRBJ2-3, with D possibly being TRBD1 or TRBD2 (5 bases each). V was shortened by 2 bases and J by 0 bases, with 13 bases between the two germline ends. Germline V gene data show CDR1 as SGHKS and CDR2 as YYEKEE (reference sequence). This CDR3 is built from 16 residues. CDR3 loop: CASSFQGGGSTDTQYF. In DNA form, the CDR3 reads TGTGCCAGCAGCTTCCAGGGTGGGGGTAGCACAGATACGCAGTATTTT.

In this sample, this clone turned up once. The rearrangement links TRBV18 to TRBJ2-1, with unresolved D. Trimming pared 6 bases from V and 8 bases from J, leaving 8 bases between. Germline values: CDR1 KGHSH, CDR2 LQKENI. This CDR3 has 11 amino acids. CDR3 nucleotide sequence: TGTGCCAGCTCGTCTTCGGATGAGCAGTTCTTC. It encodes CASSSSDEQFF.

The chain carries TRBV21-1 and TRBJ2-7; TRBD2 is taken as the D call from the table, unchecked against the DNA. TRBV21-1 is labeled a pseudogene. The CDR3 contains 15 residues. This CDR3 is CAGALAELGAYEQYF. The CDR3 region has the DNA TGTGCCGGAGCACTGGCGGAGTTGGGTGCCTACGAGCAGTACTTC.

This clone was seen once. The V gene is TRBV7-9, the J gene TRBJ2-2; D might be TRBD1 (5 bases). This CDR3 region has 15 residues. V was pared by 4 bases and J by 0 bases, with 9 bases between. The germline V gene has CDR1 SEHNR and CDR2 FQNEAQ (reference sequence). The CDR3 bases are TGTGCCAGCAGCTGGCGGACATCGAACACCGGGGAGCTGTTTTTT. Amino acids: CASSWRTSNTGELFF.

The chain couples TRBV28 to TRBJ2-7; D possibly corresponds to TRBD1 (6 bases). Trimming took 7 bases from V and 5 from J, leaving 18 bases between them. This CDR3 spans 14 amino acids. The germline V gene encodes CDR1 MDHEN and CDR2 SYDVKM. CDR3 region: CASKLTGSTDEQYF. Here the CDR3 DNA reads TGTGCCAGCAAACTAACAGGGTCAACGGACGAGCAGTACTTC.

This clone was recorded only once. V usage is TRBV4-1 and J usage is TRBJ2-7, with 7 bases matching TRBD1. The length of the CDR3 is 15 residues. V was pared by 3 bases and J by 0 bases, with 5 bases of the junction left unmatched. CDR1 and CDR2 (germline): MGHRA, YSYEKL. The CDR3 DNA is TGCGCCAGCAGCCAGGCCGGGACAGTCTCCTACGAGCAGTACTTC. Encoded protein: CASSQAGTVSYEQYF.